This is a list of T cell receptor beta chains from one sample in a study of Ad26.COV2.S vaccination and SARS-CoV-2 variants. Here immunoSEQ multiplex PCR was the method, and the copy in TCRdb shows in-frame clones only, minus some. The sample holds around 300,000 clones, roughly nine tenths seen once. Sequenced here: peripheral blood, sampled in a trial of Ad26.COV2.S vaccine versus placebo. These receptors originate from a person aged 18-60 years who received the Ad26.COV2.S COVID-19 vaccine or a placebo. CDR3s include the opening cysteine and the closing phenylalanine or tryptophan. D genes are given only for firm matches. The listing skips clone size in some rows; elsewhere it reads once, few, many or a size class.

V	size	J	length	D	DNA	CDR3
TRBV2	NA	TRBJ1-5	13	NA	TGTGCCAGCAGGTGGGGGGGCAATCAGCCCCAGCATTTT	CASRWGGNQPQHF
TRBV6-2/TRBV6-3	NA	TRBJ2-7	17	NA	TGTGCCAGCAGTTACTCGGGGGCCGGACGGAGCTCCTACGAGCAGTACTTC	CASSYSGAGRSSYEQYF
TRBV7-8	NA	TRBJ1-6	16	TRBD1	TGTGCCAGCAGCCCCCGGGGGACAGGGGTCAATTCACCCCTCCACTTT	CASSPRGTGVNSPLHF
TRBV5-1	NA	TRBJ1-1	14	NA	TGCGCCAGCAGCGAAGACAGGTCGAACACTGAAGCTTTCTTT	CASSEDRSNTEAFF
TRBV7-3	NA	TRBJ2-2	15	TRBD1	TGTGCCAGCAGCTCCCCCAGACAGGGGACCGGGGAGCTGTTTTTT	CASSSPRQGTGELFF
TRBV9	NA	TRBJ2-7	13	NA	TGTGCCAGCAGGGGGGAAAGCTCCTACGAGCAGTACTTC	CASRGESSYEQYF
TRBV2	NA	TRBJ1-5	15	NA	TGTGCCAGCACAACCTCCAGGACTCCCAATCAGCCCCAGCATTTT	CASTTSRTPNQPQHF
TRBV18	NA	TRBJ1-1	14	TRBD1	TGTGCCAGCTCACCACGGACAGGGGGTACTGAAGCTTTCTTT	CASSPRTGGTEAFF
TRBV13	NA	TRBJ1-6	16	TRBD1	TGTGCCAGCAGCTTAGGTGGGACAGGGGGTGCTTCACCCCTCCACTTT	CASSLGGTGGASPLHF
TRBV6-5	NA	TRBJ2-7	16	NA	TGTGCCAGCAGTTACTCAGGGGGGCTGATAGGGTACGAGCAGTACTTC	CASSYSGGLIGYEQYF
TRBV27	NA	TRBJ2-7	14	NA	TGTGCCAGCAATTCCGGTTGGGATAACTACGAGCAGTACTTC	CASNSGWDNYEQYF
TRBV27	NA	TRBJ1-1	17	NA	TGTGCCAGCAGTTTATCCCCGTACGTGGCAGGGAACACTGAAGCTTTCTTT	CASSLSPYVAGNTEAFF
TRBV30	NA	TRBJ1-1	13	NA	TGTGCCTGGACACCAGGGGAACGCACTGAAGCTTTCTTT	CAWTPGERTEAFF
TRBV29-1	NA	TRBJ1-1	11	NA	TGCAGCGTACGTCCGGGGACTGAAGCTTTCTTT	CSVRPGTEAFF
TRBV9	NA	TRBJ2-7	13	NA	TGTGCCAGCAGCGTAGGACTGACCTACGAGCAGTACTTC	CASSVGLTYEQYF
TRBV27	NA	TRBJ2-1	16	TRBD1	TGTGCCAGCAGTTTATGGACAGGGGCTGATGCAAATGAGCAGTTCTTC	CASSLWTGADANEQFF
TRBV4-3	once	TRBJ1-3	14	TRBD1	TGCGCCAGCAGCCGCGACAGGGTCGGAAACACCATATATTTT	CASSRDRVGNTIYF
TRBV7-8	NA	TRBJ1-4	14	NA	TGTGCCAGCAGCTACAGGGCAACTAATGAAAAACTGTTTTTT	CASSYRATNEKLFF
TRBV11-2	NA	TRBJ2-5	15	NA	TGTGCCAGCAGCCCCACCTTAGGGGTTGGAGAGACCCAGTACTTC	CASSPTLGVGETQYF
TRBV7-2	NA	TRBJ2-7	15	NA	TGTGCCAGCAGCTTACGTCGGGTCCCGGGGGCCGAGCAGTACTTC	CASSLRRVPGAEQYF
TRBV27	NA	TRBJ2-3	15	NA	TGTGCCAGCAGTTTGGGCAGGGGAGGGTCAGATACGCAGTATTTT	CASSLGRGGSDTQYF
TRBV7-3	NA	TRBJ2-2	12	NA	TGTGCCAGCAGCCGGGGGACCGGGGAGCTGTTTTTT	CASSRGTGELFF